This passage covers 10 T cell receptor beta chains from one sample sequenced in a study of early T cells in non-severe SARS-CoV-2 infection. One entry per CDR3 protein results from TCRdb running MiXCR on the 5' RACE reads. There are fewer than 40,000 distinct CDR3 sequences in the sample; 5.4% occur only once, and about a fifth lies in the top ten. The sample comprised whole blood. These TCRs come from an adult who was a healthcare worker with PCR-confirmed SARS-CoV-2 infection or an uninfected control (not recorded which).

The gene calls are TRBV4-1 and TRBJ1-2; D is ambiguous. Germline CDR1 reads MGHRA; CDR2 reads YSYEKL. The CDR3 is 15 residues long. V lost 1 base and J lost 2, with 11 bases in between. The CDR3 spells CASSQGRLGNYGYTF. The CDR3, as DNA: TGCGCCAGCAGCCAAGGTCGGTTGGGGAACTATGGCTACACCTTC.

This clonotype is classed as medium-sized. The V gene is TRBV20-1, the J gene TRBJ1-2; 8 bases match TRBD1. V shed 5 bases and J 6 bases; nucleotides not matched to a gene: 5. This CDR3 region has 12 residues. In germline, CDR1 is DFQATT, CDR2 SNEGSKA (reference sequence). CDR3: CSARQGTDGYTF. The CDR3 nucleotides read TGCAGTGCTCGACAGGGGACCGATGGCTACACCTTC.

This clonotype was observed many times. The rearrangement joins TRBV20-1 to TRBJ2-2; weak D call: TRBD2 (5 bases). V gave up 1 base and J gave up 0 bases, with 12 bases separating them. Germline CDR1 is DFQATT and CDR2 is SNEGSKA (reference sequence). This CDR3 has 16 residues. The CDR3 sequence is CSARAASNPNTGELFF. CDR3 sequence (DNA): TGCAGTGCTAGAGCGGCTAGCAACCCGAACACCGGGGAGCTGTTTTTT.

This chain connects TRBV5-1 to TRBJ1-2; D uncertain. Germline values: CDR1 SGHRS, CDR2 YFSETQ. V shed 5 bases and J shed 6 bases, with 17 bases lying between them. The CDR3 is made up of 14 amino acids. The CDR3 loop is CASRTAPSMDGYTF. The CDR3 nucleotides read TGCGCCAGCAGGACGGCCCCCTCAATGGATGGCTACACCTTC.

In its sample, this clonotype was seen many times. The V call is TRBV7-2, the J call TRBJ2-7; 7 bases line up with TRBD1. The J segment lost 2 bases and the V segment lost 4 bases, leaving 2 bases of the junction unmatched. Germline V gene sequence: CDR1 SGHTA, CDR2 FQGNSA. The CDR3 runs 13 residues. The CDR3 DNA reads as TGTGCCAGCAGCTCAGGGGGACCCTACGAGCAGTACTTC. Its translation: CASSSGGPYEQYF.

This clonotype has at least ten counts. The CDR3: CASSLRQGGFGKETQYF. The CDR3 nucleotides are TGCGCCAGCAGCTTAAGACAGGGCGGATTCGGCAAAGAGACCCAGTACTTC. This chain links TRBV5-1 with TRBJ2-5; 7 bases line up with TRBD1. Trimming took 2 bases from V and 3 from J; bases not matched to a gene: 13. The germline V gene has CDR1 SGHRS and CDR2 YFSETQ. This CDR3 spans 17 amino acids.

By share of the sample, this clonotype is medium-sized. The rearrangement uses TRBV29-1 and TRBJ1-5; D uncertain. The V gene lost 4 bases and the J gene lost 2 bases, with 12 bases spanning the gap. The CDR3 length is 14 residues. CDR1 and CDR2 from the germline V gene are SQVTM and ANQGSEA. CDR3 DNA sequence: TGCAGCGTTGTGGAAGGGTATGGCAATCAGCCCCAGCATTTT. It encodes CSVVEGYGNQPQHF.

Only one count was recorded for this clonotype. The CDR3 ends on some other residue instead of the conserved phenylalanine or tryptophan, so this is likely a read error. CDR3 coding DNA: TGTGCCAGCAGCTTGGGGTCAGCGGGAGGTGCAGATACGCAGTATTTG. It specifies CASSLGSAGGADTQYL. The rearrangement links TRBV11-2 to TRBJ2-3; 9 positions match TRBD2. The CDR3 contains 16 residues. The V and J ends lost 3 bases and 4 bases, in that order; junction bases with no gene match: 8. The germline V gene encodes CDR1 SGHAT and CDR2 FQNNGV.

This clonotype was seen at least ten times. The chain has TRBV18 and TRBJ2-5, with 10 bases aligning to TRBD1. This CDR3 has 14 amino acids. J was trimmed by 2 bases and V by 5 bases; bases with no gene match: 2. Germline CDR1 reads KGHSH; CDR2 reads LQKENI. The CDR3 region has the DNA TGTGCCAGCTCAGCGGACAGGGGGCAAGAGACCCAGTACTTC. It is translated as CASSADRGQETQYF.

This clonotype was seen ten or more times. This chain connects TRBV9 to TRBJ1-1; D perhaps matches TRBD1 (5 bases). Germline V gene sequence: CDR1 SGDLS, CDR2 YYNGEE. This CDR3 is 14 amino acids long. V gave up 0 bases and J gave up 4 bases, with 10 bases separating them. The CDR3 nucleotides read TGTGCCAGCAGCGTAGAGCGGGGGTCCACTGAAGCTTTCTTT. It is translated as CASSVERGSTEAFF.